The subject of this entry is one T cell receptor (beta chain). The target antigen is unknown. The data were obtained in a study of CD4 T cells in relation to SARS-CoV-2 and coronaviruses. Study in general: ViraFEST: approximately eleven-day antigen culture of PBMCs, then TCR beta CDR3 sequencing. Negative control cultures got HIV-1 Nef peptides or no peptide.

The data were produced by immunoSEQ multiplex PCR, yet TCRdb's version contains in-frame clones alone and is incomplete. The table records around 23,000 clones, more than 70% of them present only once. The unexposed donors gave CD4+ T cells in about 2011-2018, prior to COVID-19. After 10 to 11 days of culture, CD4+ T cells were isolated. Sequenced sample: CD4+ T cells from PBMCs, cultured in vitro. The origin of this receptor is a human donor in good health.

The CDR3 spells CASSTGGGANVLTF. CDR3 bases: TGTGCCAGCAGCACAGGGGGTGGGGCCAACGTCCTGACTTTC. The rearrangement uses TRBV5-6 and TRBJ2-6, with TRBD1 identical over 8 bases. With 4 bases clipped from V and 3 bases from J, the junction kept 0 bases outside the gene matches. The CDR3 loop spans 14 amino acids. Looked up from germline, CDR1 is SGHDT and CDR2 is YYEEEE. The whole variable domain, remainder taken from reference TRBV5-6 and TRBJ2-6, is DAGVTQSPTHLIKTRGQQVTLRCSPKSGHDTVSWYQQALGQGPQFIFQYYEEEERQRGNFPDRFSGHQFPNYSSELNVNALLLGDSALYLCASSTGGGANVLTFGAGSRLTVL.